This TCR beta chain was sequenced during a study of identical twins. Findings and caveats of the study: Some out-of-frame alpha sequences were shared by twins, and these showed excess low generation probability. Models predicted less out-of-frame TCR alpha sharing in monozygotic twins than was found. Part of the zero-insertion signal could reflect confounding by invariant MAIT and iNKT cells.

Template switching, a step in the protocol, added a universal primer site, and cDNA carried unique molecular identifiers. TCRdb itself ran the 5' RACE reads through MiXCR, one entry per CDR3 protein. The table includes 700,000 or so distinct CDR3 sequences, under 9% detected once. This clonotype was seen a few times. What it recognizes is unknown. CDR1 and CDR2 from the germline V gene are SGDLS and YYNGEE. The CDR3 has 16 amino acids. The V end lost 4 bases, the J end lost 6 bases, and 22 bases lay between the germline ends. These records were also assigned to another study, of yellow fever vaccine responses in identical twins.

The genes are TRBV9 and TRBJ1-1; no firm D call. The sample taken for sequencing was PBMCs. This receptor was taken from a woman under 30 in good health. As DNA, the CDR3 is TGTGCCAGCAGCCCAAGATGGACGGACGGAGGCCCTGAAGCTTTCTTT. This sequence encodes CASSPRWTDGGPEAFF.